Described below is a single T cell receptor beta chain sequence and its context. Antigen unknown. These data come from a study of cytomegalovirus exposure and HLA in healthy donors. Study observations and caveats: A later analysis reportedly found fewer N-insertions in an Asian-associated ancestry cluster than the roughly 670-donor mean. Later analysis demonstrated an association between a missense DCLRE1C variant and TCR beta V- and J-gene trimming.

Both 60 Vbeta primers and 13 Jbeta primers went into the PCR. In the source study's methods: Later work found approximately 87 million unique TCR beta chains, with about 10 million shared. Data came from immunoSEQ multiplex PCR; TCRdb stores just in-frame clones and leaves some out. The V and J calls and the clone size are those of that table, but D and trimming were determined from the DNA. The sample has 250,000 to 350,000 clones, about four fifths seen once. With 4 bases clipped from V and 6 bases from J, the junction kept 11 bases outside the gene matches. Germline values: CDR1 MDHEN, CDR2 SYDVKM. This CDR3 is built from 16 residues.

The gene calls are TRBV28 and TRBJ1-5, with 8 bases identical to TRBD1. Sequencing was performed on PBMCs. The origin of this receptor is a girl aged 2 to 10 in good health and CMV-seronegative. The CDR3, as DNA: TGTGCCAGCAGTTCGCCCCAGGGGGCATGGGGTCAGCCCCAGCATTTT. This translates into CASSSPQGAWGQPQHF.